The next 27 T cell receptor beta chains were all read from a single sample in a study of blood T cell repertoires in COVID-19. The protocol was immunoSEQ multiplex PCR, while the TCRdb copy is restricted to in-frame clones and leaves out a portion. This sample has a few hundred thousand clones; just under 90% occur once, and the top ten carry about 1.3%. Input material: PBMCs or T cells enriched from blood (not recorded which). The receptors were gathered from a man aged 30 to 39 who had recovered from COVID-19.

The chain joins TRBV20-1 to TRBJ2-3; the match to TRBD2 covers 12 bases. Germline CDR1 is DFQATT and CDR2 is SNEGSKA (reference sequence). The CDR3 consists of 17 residues. The ends lost 3 bases at V and 4 bases at J; junction bases unmatched: 11. The CDR3 region has the DNA TGCAGTGCTAGTTTCCTGACTAGCGGGAGATGGGCAGATACGCAGTATTTT. As protein: CSASFLTSGRWADTQYF.

The V gene is TRBV28, the J gene TRBJ2-7; 12 bases are shared with TRBD1. Germline-derived CDR1 and CDR2 are MDHEN and SYDVKM. The CDR3 loop spans 15 amino acids. J gave up 5 bases and V 7 bases, and 9 bases lay outside the gene matches. The CDR3 reads CASIITGTGGNEQYF. CDR3 coding DNA: TGTGCCAGCATTATAACCGGGACAGGGGGCAACGAGCAGTACTTC.

The chain links TRBV5-1 to TRBJ2-7, with 7 bases aligning to TRBD2. The CDR3 has 14 amino acids. Germline V gene data show CDR1 as SGHRS and CDR2 as YFSETQ. The CDR3 DNA reads as TGCGTCCCAACTGGCGGGGGTACATACTACGAGCAGTACTTC. It specifies CVPTGGGTYYEQYF.

The V call is TRBV6-5, the J call TRBJ2-7; 7 bases map to TRBD1. Germline CDR1 is MNHEY and CDR2 is SVGAGI. Trimming removed 10 bases from V and 0 bases from J; junction bases left unmatched: 6. The CDR3 sequence is 13 residues long. CDR3 region: CATRQGSSYEQYF. In DNA, the CDR3 is TGTGCCACCCGACAGGGAAGCTCCTACGAGCAGTACTTC.

The gene calls are TRBV4-2 and TRBJ2-7; TRBD2 agrees at 8 bases. Germline values: CDR1 LGHNA, CDR2 YNFKEQ. Trimming cost V 0 bases and J 12 bases; bases outside gene matches: 7. This CDR3 is built from 13 residues. The DNA for the CDR3 is TGTGCCAGCAGCCAAGAGGCGCTAGGGACTAGGTACTTC. It is translated as CASSQEALGTRYF.

The gene calls are TRBV6-5 and TRBJ2-7, with 12 bases matching TRBD1. The J segment lost 6 bases and the V segment lost 5 bases, leaving 8 bases of the junction unmatched. Germline CDR1 and CDR2: MNHEY and SVGAGI. The CDR3 runs to 15 residues. This chain's CDR3 is CASSPPGTGGGEQYF. The DNA for the CDR3 is TGTGCCAGCAGTCCACCCGGGACAGGGGGCGGCGAGCAGTACTTC.

V and J are TRBV19 and TRBJ2-7, with TRBD1 as a possible D gene (5 bases). The V end lost 5 bases, the J end lost 5 bases, and 10 bases lay between the germline ends. Germline-derived CDR1 and CDR2 are LNHDA and SQIVND (reference sequence). The CDR3 has 12 amino acids. CDR3 sequence reads: CASSGIQDEQYF. The CDR3 coding sequence is TGTGCCAGTAGTGGAATACAGGACGAGCAGTACTTC.

The chain employs TRBV6-2 or TRBV6-3 and TRBJ2-5, with D perhaps matching TRBD1 (5 bases). The germline V gene encodes CDR1 MNHEY and CDR2 SVGEGT. This CDR3 is 16 amino acids long. V lost 0 bases and J 4 bases, leaving 15 bases between the germline ends. The chain's CDR3 is CASSYSLDSKGETQYF. Here the CDR3 DNA reads TGTGCCAGCAGTTACTCGCTCGACAGTAAGGGAGAGACCCAGTACTTC.

The chain recombines TRBV5-6 with TRBJ1-1; 7 nucleotides align to TRBD1. V shed 4 bases and J 5 bases; nucleotides not matched to a gene: 11. CDR1 SGHDT and CDR2 YYEEEE come from the germline V gene. This CDR3 is 15 amino acids long. The CDR3 reads CASSQHRGISTEAFF. Written as DNA, the CDR3 is TGTGCCAGCAGCCAACACAGGGGTATATCAACTGAAGCTTTCTTT.

The chain uses TRBV28 and TRBJ2-4; 7 positions match TRBD2. Per germline, CDR1 MDHEN and CDR2 SYDVKM. This CDR3 comprises 12 residues. V dropped 10 bases and J dropped 4; count of bases not matched to a gene: 4. CDR3 protein: CATGGFKNIQYF. In DNA form, the CDR3 reads TGTGCCACGGGAGGTTTTAAAAACATTCAGTACTTC.

The chain combines TRBV24-1 with TRBJ2-1, with 8 bases identical to TRBD1. Germline V lookup: CDR1 KGHDR, CDR2 SFDVKD. V lost 3 bases, J lost 3 bases, and 9 bases stayed unmatched. The CDR3 consists of 17 residues. This CDR3 is CATSDSLDRGFYNEQFF. CDR3 DNA: TGTGCCACCAGTGATAGCTTAGACAGGGGCTTCTACAATGAGCAGTTCTTC.

This rearrangement joins TRBV4-2 to TRBJ2-2, with TRBD2 as a possible D gene (6 bases). The CDR3 runs 15 residues. V lost 7 bases, J lost 0 bases, and 12 bases lay in between. Germline lookup yields CDR1 LGHNA and CDR2 YNFKEQ. CDR3 in amino acids: CASNIAEANTGELFF. CDR3 DNA sequence: TGTGCCAGCAACATAGCGGAGGCGAACACCGGGGAGCTGTTTTTT.

The chain combines TRBV5-5 with TRBJ2-3; 8 bases agree with TRBD2. In germline, CDR1 is SGHKS, CDR2 YYEKEE (reference sequence). V lost 0 bases to trimming and J lost 9 bases; unmatched junction nucleotides: 3. The CDR3 spans 13 residues. The CDR3 loop is CASSLGASGTQYF. CDR3 bases: TGTGCCAGCAGCTTGGGGGCTAGCGGGACGCAGTATTTT.

This clone has a single count. The chain employs TRBV7-9 and TRBJ1-4, with TRBD1 matching 8 bases. The germline gives CDR1 SEHNR, CDR2 FQNEAQ (reference sequence). The CDR3 runs 16 residues. The junction had 5 bases not matched to a gene; V was cut back by 2 bases and J by 3 bases. The CDR3 DNA sequence: TGTGCCAGCAGCTTAACGCAGGGGGCGGCTAATGAAAAACTGTTTTTT. It specifies CASSLTQGAANEKLFF.

V is TRBV7-2 and J is TRBJ2-3; perhaps TRBD2 as D (7 bases). The CDR3 consists of 14 residues. Germline V gene lookup returns CDR1 SGHTA and CDR2 FQGNSA. Trimming left V 2 bases short and J 5 bases short, with 11 bases between. This CDR3 reads CASSLRGAEDTQYF. As DNA, the CDR3 is TGTGCCAGCAGCTTACGGGGGGCCGAAGATACGCAGTATTTT.

The chain is built from TRBV4-1 and TRBJ2-7; possible D gene TRBD1, 6 bases. Trimming removed 3 bases from V and 3 bases from J, with 15 bases in between. Germline V lookup: CDR1 MGHRA, CDR2 YSYEKL. This CDR3 is built from 15 residues. The CDR3 protein is CASSHPASGVYEQYF. CDR3 coding DNA: TGCGCCAGCAGCCATCCAGCCTCAGGGGTCTACGAGCAGTACTTC.

V is TRBV28 and J is TRBJ2-6; TRBD1 agrees at 7 bases. Germline V gene lookup returns CDR1 MDHEN and CDR2 SYDVKM. The J segment lost 8 bases and the V segment lost 5 bases, leaving 6 bases of the junction unmatched. This CDR3 has 14 amino acids. Written as DNA, the CDR3 is TGTGCCAGCAGTCCAATAAGGGGGCCCAACGTCCTGACTTTC. Translated: CASSPIRGPNVLTF. Full variable domain (rest looked up from reference TRBV28 and TRBJ2-6): DVKVTQSSRYLVKRTGEKVFLECVQDMDHENMFWYRQDPGLGLRLIYFSYDVKMKEKGDIPEGYSVSREKKERFSLILESASTNQTSMYLCASSPIRGPNVLTFGAGSRLTVL.

The rearrangement links TRBV19 to TRBJ1-1; possibly TRBD1 for D (6 bases). V was cut by 5 bases and J by 1 base, with 11 bases left in between. The CDR3 consists of 14 residues. Germline assignment: CDR1 LNHDA and CDR2 SQIVND (reference sequence). As DNA, the CDR3 is TGTGCCAGTAGTCAAACAGGGAAGAACACTGAAGCTTTCTTT. It encodes CASSQTGKNTEAFF.

This clone was seen once. CDR3 protein: CSASYRGSQYSNQPQHF. The CDR3 DNA reads as TGCAGTGCTAGTTACAGGGGGAGCCAATATAGCAATCAGCCCCAGCATTTT. The genes are TRBV20-1 and TRBJ1-5; 8 bases are a match to TRBD1. CDR1 and CDR2 (germline): DFQATT, SNEGSKA (reference sequence). After removal of 3 bases from V and 0 bases from J, the junction contained 10 bases not matched to a gene. The CDR3 spans 17 residues.

V usage is TRBV4-3 and J usage is TRBJ2-2; D not certain. The CDR3 consists of 14 residues. Trimming took off 1 base at V and 5 bases at J, with 8 bases between the two ends. Germline CDR1 is LGHNA and CDR2 is YSLEER. The CDR3 protein is CASSQVAVTGELFF. The DNA for the CDR3 is TGCGCCAGCAGCCAAGTGGCTGTAACCGGGGAGCTGTTTTTT.

The chain carries TRBV30 and TRBJ1-4; 9 bases agree with TRBD1. V gave up 6 bases and J gave up 0 bases; unmatched junction bases: 11. Germline values: CDR1 GTSNPN, CDR2 SVGIG (reference sequence). This CDR3 is built from 17 residues. CDR3 protein: CACSGTGNLPTNEKLFF. Written as DNA, the CDR3 is TGTGCCTGCTCCGGGACAGGGAACTTGCCAACTAATGAAAAACTGTTTTTT. Drawing the rest from reference TRBV30 and TRBJ1-4, the complete variable domain is SQTIHQWPATLVQPVGSPLSLECTVEGTSNPNLYWYRQAAGRGLQLLFYSVGIGQISSEVPQNLSASRPQDRQFILSSKKLLLSDSGFYLCACSGTGNLPTNEKLFFGSGTQLSVL.

The V gene is TRBV29-1, the J gene TRBJ1-2, with D hard to call. This CDR3 is built from 12 residues. CDR1 and CDR2 (germline): SQVTM, ANQGSEA. The germline V and J ends were trimmed by 3 bases and 0 bases, with 5 bases remaining between them. DNA of the CDR3: TGCAGCGTTGAGCGTCCTAACTATGGCTACACCTTC. It is translated as CSVERPNYGYTF.

V is TRBV10-1 and J is TRBJ2-1; a possible D gene is TRBD2 (5 bases). The CDR3 length is 16 residues. CDR1 and CDR2 from the germline V gene are WNHNN and SYGVQD (reference sequence). V was pared by 6 bases and J by 0 bases, with 15 bases between. The DNA of the CDR3 is TGCGCCAGCAGCCCGGGGAGTCTAAGCTCCTACAATGAGCAGTTCTTC. This gives the protein CASSPGSLSSYNEQFF.

This clone was recorded a few times. The chain links TRBV19 to TRBJ1-2; D might be TRBD1 (6 bases). The CDR3 covers 17 residues. Germline CDR1 reads LNHDA; CDR2 reads SQIVND (reference sequence). The V end was cut by 3 bases, the J end by 4 bases, with 21 bases between. CDR3 sequence: CASSISRDKGRSYGYTF. For the CDR3, the DNA is TGTGCCAGTAGTATCTCTCGGGACAAGGGCAGGAGCTATGGCTACACCTTC.

The rearrangement uses TRBV6-5 and TRBJ1-1, with 7 bases aligning to TRBD1. V shed 0 bases, J shed 6 bases, and the junction held 10 bases outside the gene matches. CDR3 length equals 16 residues. Germline-derived CDR1 and CDR2 are MNHEY and SVGAGI. CDR3: CASSYSMVDRVAEAFF. The CDR3 bases are TGTGCCAGCAGTTACTCGATGGTAGACAGGGTTGCTGAAGCTTTCTTT.

The chain joins TRBV7-8 to TRBJ1-1, with 8 nucleotides matching TRBD1. CDR3 length equals 13 residues. Germline V gene data show CDR1 as SGHVS and CDR2 as FQNEAQ. With V trimmed by 5 bases and J by 4 bases, 3 bases remained unmatched. Written as DNA, the CDR3 is TGTGCCAGCAGCCTGGGACAGGCCACTGAAGCTTTCTTT. It codes for CASSLGQATEAFF. Drawing the rest from reference TRBV7-8 and TRBJ1-1, the complete variable domain is GAGVSQSPRYKVAKRGQDVALRCDPISGHVSLFWYQQALGQGPEFLTYFQNEAQLDKSGLPSDRFFAERPEGSVSTLKIQRTQQEDSAVYLCASSLGQATEAFFGQGTRLTVV.

The chain joins TRBV6-6 to TRBJ2-2, with D unresolved. Germline assignment: CDR1 MNHNY and CDR2 SVGAGI (reference sequence). Trimming took off 7 bases at V and 1 base at J, with 10 bases between the two ends. This CDR3 is built from 14 residues. Here the CDR3 reads CASTLHENTGELFF. The CDR3 nucleotides are TGTGCCAGCACCTTACACGAGAACACCGGGGAGCTGTTTTTT.